This T cell receptor beta chain derives from a study of vaccination effects on CD4 cells after COVID-19. Study information: Convalescent patient samples, from a couple of individuals, date to 16 days and one week before vaccination.

Study conclusions and caveats: Marked clonal contraction was seen late after vaccination (in both infection- and vaccine-induced clones).

Regarding this clone: Its cognate antigen is unknown.

Antigen-specific CD4+ T cells were first expanded with viral peptide pools by the ViraFEST assay and only then sequenced. Culture lasted around eleven days before CD4+ T cell isolation. This person's SARS-CoV-2 infection, confirmed by PCR, occurred between March and December 2020. IL-2 at approximately 10 IU/ml and peptides at around 10 ug/ml were added to cultured PBMC, more than 1.5 million per well. Profiling relied on immunoSEQ multiplex PCR, and the TCRdb table lists in-frame clones only, not all of them. The sample records approximately 29,000 clones, 72% being singletons. This sequence was found in a human donor who had a prior SARS-CoV-2 infection. The specimen was CD4+ T cells from PBMCs cultured with a peptide pool, collected before COVID-19 vaccination.

For the CDR3, the DNA is TGTGCCACCAAAGCGGGGAAGACAAACTATGGCTACACCTTC. This encodes CATKAGKTNYGYTF. The chain combines TRBV15 with TRBJ1-2, with D unclear. The CDR3 contains 14 residues. Between the trimmed V and J ends, which lost 7 bases and 2 bases, there was a span of 14 bases. Germline values: CDR1 LNHNV, CDR2 YYDKDF (reference sequence).